This TCR beta chain was identified during a study of T-cell memory formation after mild COVID-19. TCRdb reanalysed the 5' RACE reads using MiXCR and keeps one entry per CDR3 protein. This table holds approximately 350,000 distinct CDR3 sequences, around 28% found once. Germline CDR1 and CDR2: MNHNY and SVGAGI (reference sequence). The CDR3 spans 15 residues. V dropped 9 bases and J dropped 5 bases, with 23 bases sitting between them. This clonotype was sampled from an adult woman who had mild COVID-19 (a few samples of this study predate the infection). Cell type and time point are not known. The sample was PBMCs or a T cell subset sorted from them (not recorded which). The genes are TRBV6-6 and TRBJ2-7; tentative D call: TRBD1 (5 bases). CDR3 coding DNA: TGTGCCAGTTGGGGCCTCCATGGGCAATCTGACGAGCAGTACTTC. It encodes CASWGLHGQSDEQYF.